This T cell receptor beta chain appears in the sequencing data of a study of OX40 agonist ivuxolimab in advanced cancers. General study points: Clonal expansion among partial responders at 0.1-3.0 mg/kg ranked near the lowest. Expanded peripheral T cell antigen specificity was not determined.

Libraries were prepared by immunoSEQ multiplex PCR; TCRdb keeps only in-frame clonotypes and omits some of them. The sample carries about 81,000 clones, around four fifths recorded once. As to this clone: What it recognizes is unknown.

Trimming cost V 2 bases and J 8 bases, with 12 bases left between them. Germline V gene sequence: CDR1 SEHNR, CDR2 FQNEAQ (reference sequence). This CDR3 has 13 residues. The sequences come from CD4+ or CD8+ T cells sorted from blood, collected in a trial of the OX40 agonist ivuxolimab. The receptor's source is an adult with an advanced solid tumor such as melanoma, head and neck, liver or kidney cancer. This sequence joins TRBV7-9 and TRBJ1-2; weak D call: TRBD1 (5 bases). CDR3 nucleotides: TGTGCCAGCAGCTTATCGCGGGGGTTCGGCTACACCTTC. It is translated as CASSLSRGFGYTF. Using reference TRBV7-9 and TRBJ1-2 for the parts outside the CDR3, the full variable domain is DTGVSQNPRHKITKRGQNVTFRCDPISEHNRLYWYRQTLGQGPEFLTYFQNEAQLEKSRLLSDRFSAERPKGSFSTLEIQRTEQGDSAMYLCASSLSRGFGYTFGSGTRLTVV.